Listed below are T cell receptor beta chains from one sample, sequenced in a study of OX40 agonist ivuxolimab in advanced cancers. This table comes from immunoSEQ multiplex PCR, and its TCRdb copy is limited to in-frame clones, with some not included. The sample holds approximately 82,000 clones, more than 70% seen once. Sequenced material: CD4+ or CD8+ T cells sorted from blood, taken in a trial of the OX40 agonist ivuxolimab. These receptors were taken from an adult with an advanced solid tumor such as melanoma, head and neck, liver or kidney cancer. Each CDR3 is given with its conserved first and last residue. The D gene is left open where the match is weak. Part of the rows lack a size; the others show once, few, many or a class for expanded clones.

D gene: .
J gene: TRBJ2-2
V gene: TRBV15
clone size: .
CDR3 protein: CATSTQSGYTGELFF
CDR3 DNA: TGTGCCACCAGCACCCAGTCCGGGTACACCGGGGAGCTGTTTTTT

D gene: TRBD2
J gene: TRBJ2-1
V gene: TRBV7-2
clone size: .
CDR3 protein: CASSLASGSSDNEQFF
CDR3 DNA: TGTGCCAGCAGCTTGGCTAGCGGGAGTTCGGACAATGAGCAGTTCTTC

D gene: TRBD1
J gene: TRBJ1-2
V gene: TRBV19
clone size: once
CDR3 protein: CASSGTGSYGYTF
CDR3 DNA: TGTGCCAGTAGTGGGACAGGGAGCTATGGCTACACCTTC

D gene: .
J gene: TRBJ2-4
V gene: TRBV2
clone size: once
CDR3 protein: CASSEWVAKNIQYF
CDR3 DNA: TGTGCCAGCAGTGAATGGGTAGCCAAAAACATTCAGTACTTC

D gene: TRBD1
J gene: TRBJ1-1
V gene: TRBV4-2
clone size: .
CDR3 protein: CASRPPGTGVPEAFF
CDR3 DNA: TGTGCCAGCAGACCCCCGGGGACAGGGGTCCCTGAAGCTTTCTTT

D gene: TRBD1
J gene: TRBJ1-2
V gene: TRBV6-1
clone size: .
CDR3 protein: CASRAGTGINYGYTF
CDR3 DNA: TGTGCCAGCAGGGCCGGGACAGGGATTAACTATGGCTACACCTTC

D gene: .
J gene: TRBJ1-2
V gene: TRBV7-2
clone size: .
CDR3 protein: CASSSLQFVSYGHTF
CDR3 DNA: TGTGCCAGCAGCTCCCTACAATTTGTCAGCTATGGCCACACCTTC

D gene: TRBD2
J gene: TRBJ2-7
V gene: TRBV27
clone size: once
CDR3 protein: CASSLSPGGTYEQYF
CDR3 DNA: TGTGCCAGCAGTTTATCACCCGGGGGGACCTACGAGCAGTACTTC

D gene: .
J gene: TRBJ2-5
V gene: TRBV5-1
clone size: .
CDR3 protein: CASSLGLRGETQYF
CDR3 DNA: TGCGCCAGCAGCTTGGGACTGAGGGGGGAGACCCAGTACTTC

D gene: .
J gene: TRBJ2-1
V gene: TRBV27
clone size: .
CDR3 protein: CASSQARDRSYNEQFF
CDR3 DNA: TGTGCCAGCAGTCAGGCCCGGGACCGCTCCTACAATGAGCAGTTCTTC

D gene: .
J gene: TRBJ1-1
V gene: TRBV19
clone size: few
CDR3 protein: CASTPGVNTEAFF
CDR3 DNA: TGTGCCAGTACCCCAGGGGTGAACACTGAAGCTTTCTTT

D gene: TRBD1
J gene: TRBJ1-1
V gene: TRBV19
clone size: .
CDR3 protein: CASIIKAGGRSTEAFF
CDR3 DNA: TGTGCCAGTATAATAAAGGCAGGGGGTCGGAGCACTGAAGCTTTCTTT

D gene: .
J gene: TRBJ2-2
V gene: TRBV5-1
clone size: few
CDR3 protein: CASSPTGEGSGELFF
CDR3 DNA: TGCGCCAGCAGCCCCACAGGGGAGGGGAGCGGGGAGCTGTTTTTT

D gene: .
J gene: TRBJ2-2
V gene: TRBV28
clone size: .
CDR3 protein: CASNQQAAPNTGELFF
CDR3 DNA: TGTGCCAGCAACCAACAAGCGGCCCCGAACACCGGGGAGCTGTTTTTT

D gene: .
J gene: TRBJ2-7
V gene: TRBV25-1
clone size: .
CDR3 protein: CASTGQFEQYF
CDR3 DNA: TGTGCCAGCACCGGACAGTTCGAGCAGTACTTC

D gene: .
J gene: TRBJ1-3
V gene: TRBV5-6
clone size: once
CDR3 protein: CASSFWGSGNTIYF
CDR3 DNA: TGTGCCAGCAGCTTTTGGGGGTCTGGAAACACCATATATTTT

D gene: .
J gene: TRBJ2-2
V gene: TRBV7-3
clone size: .
CDR3 protein: CASSLLTGELFF
CDR3 DNA: TGTGCCAGCAGCTTATTGACCGGGGAGCTGTTTTTT

D gene: .
J gene: TRBJ2-3
V gene: TRBV12-1
clone size: once
CDR3 protein: CASRLGTGRKDTQYF
CDR3 DNA: TGTGCCAGCAGATTGGGGACAGGGCGAAAAGATACGCAGTATTTT

D gene: .
J gene: TRBJ2-6
V gene: TRBV7-8
clone size: once
CDR3 protein: CASSFQGYPGANVLTF
CDR3 DNA: TGTGCCAGCAGTTTCCAGGGGTATCCTGGGGCCAACGTCCTGACTTTC

D gene: TRBD1
J gene: TRBJ1-2
V gene: TRBV7-9
clone size: .
CDR3 protein: CASSFDRGRVVFNYGYTF
CDR3 DNA: TGTGCCAGCAGCTTTGACAGGGGACGAGTCGTTTTTAATTATGGCTACACCTTC

D gene: .
J gene: TRBJ1-1
V gene: TRBV27
clone size: .
CDR3 protein: CASSIKGRGTEAFF
CDR3 DNA: TGTGCCAGCAGTATCAAGGGGCGCGGCACTGAAGCTTTCTTT

D gene: .
J gene: TRBJ1-5
V gene: TRBV28
clone size: .
CDR3 protein: CASSRLQTNQPQHF
CDR3 DNA: TGTGCCAGCAGTCGACTGCAAACCAATCAGCCCCAGCATTTT

D gene: .
J gene: TRBJ2-5
V gene: TRBV19
clone size: .
CDR3 protein: CASKRPEEETQYF
CDR3 DNA: TGTGCCAGTAAGCGTCCCGAGGAAGAGACCCAGTACTTC

D gene: .
J gene: TRBJ2-6
V gene: TRBV5-1
clone size: .
CDR3 protein: CASSRTAPGANVLTF
CDR3 DNA: TGCGCCAGCAGCCGTACAGCCCCTGGGGCCAACGTCCTGACTTTC

D gene: .
J gene: TRBJ1-1
V gene: TRBV18
clone size: .
CDR3 protein: CASSGGGTNTEAFF
CDR3 DNA: TGTGCCAGCTCCGGCGGAGGGACTAACACTGAAGCTTTCTTT

D gene: TRBD1
J gene: TRBJ1-1
V gene: TRBV18
clone size: .
CDR3 protein: CASSPPWGTENTEAFF
CDR3 DNA: TGTGCCAGCTCACCACCCTGGGGGACAGAGAACACTGAAGCTTTCTTT

D gene: .
J gene: TRBJ2-1
V gene: TRBV10-3
clone size: .
CDR3 protein: CAISETTYSYNEQFF
CDR3 DNA: TGTGCCATCAGTGAGACTACGTACTCCTACAATGAGCAGTTCTTC

D gene: .
J gene: TRBJ2-4
V gene: TRBV11-2
clone size: .
CDR3 protein: CASSFLGPSGLPKNIQYF
CDR3 DNA: TGTGCCAGCAGCTTTCTGGGGCCCAGCGGCCTACCCAAAAACATTCAGTACTTC

D gene: .
J gene: TRBJ2-7
V gene: TRBV6-5
clone size: .
CDR3 protein: CASSPRQRGSEQYF
CDR3 DNA: TGTGCCAGCAGCCCACGACAAAGGGGGAGCGAGCAGTACTTC

D gene: .
J gene: TRBJ1-1
V gene: TRBV7-9
clone size: .
CDR3 protein: CASSLGEGYTEAFF
CDR3 DNA: TGTGCCAGCAGCTTGGGAGAGGGATACACTGAAGCTTTCTTT

D gene: .
J gene: TRBJ2-7
V gene: TRBV15
clone size: .
CDR3 protein: CATSTLFEGGYEQYF
CDR3 DNA: TGTGCCACCAGCACCCTATTCGAAGGGGGCTACGAGCAGTACTTC

D gene: TRBD1
J gene: TRBJ2-5
V gene: TRBV19
clone size: .
CDR3 protein: CASSINPGTVGETQYF
CDR3 DNA: TGTGCCAGTAGTATCAACCCCGGGACAGTAGGAGAGACCCAGTACTTC

D gene: .
J gene: TRBJ2-5
V gene: TRBV4-2
clone size: .
CDR3 protein: CASSRGSQETQYF
CDR3 DNA: TGTGCCAGCAGCCGTGGGAGTCAAGAGACCCAGTACTTC

D gene: .
J gene: TRBJ1-5
V gene: TRBV18
clone size: .
CDR3 protein: CASSYRRDFNQPQHF
CDR3 DNA: TGTGCCAGCTCGTACCGCCGGGACTTCAATCAGCCCCAGCATTTT

D gene: .
J gene: TRBJ2-3
V gene: TRBV5-1
clone size: .
CDR3 protein: CASSLGRAGPLSTDTQYF
CDR3 DNA: TGCGCCAGCAGCTTGGGACGGGCCGGACCACTAAGCACAGATACGCAGTATTTT

D gene: .
J gene: TRBJ2-7
V gene: TRBV7-9
clone size: .
CDR3 protein: CASSLSSSYEQYF
CDR3 DNA: TGTGCCAGCAGCTTAAGTAGCAGCTACGAGCAGTACTTC

D gene: .
J gene: TRBJ1-3
V gene: TRBV6-1
clone size: .
CDR3 protein: CASQTDSGNTIYF
CDR3 DNA: TGTGCCAGTCAGACAGACTCTGGAAACACCATATATTTT

D gene: TRBD1
J gene: TRBJ2-7
V gene: TRBV19
clone size: .
CDR3 protein: CASSGQGANEQYF
CDR3 DNA: TGTGCCAGTAGTGGACAGGGGGCCAACGAGCAGTACTTC

D gene: .
J gene: TRBJ2-7
V gene: TRBV12-5
clone size: once
CDR3 protein: CASGLVLFWRAPPYEQYF
CDR3 DNA: TGTGCTAGTGGTTTGGTACTCTTTTGGAGGGCACCACCCTACGAGCAGTACTTC

D gene: .
J gene: TRBJ1-2
V gene: TRBV2
clone size: .
CDR3 protein: CASSERFLAGLNYGYTF
CDR3 DNA: TGTGCCAGCAGTGAGAGATTCCTGGCAGGACTTAACTATGGCTACACCTTC

D gene: TRBD1
J gene: TRBJ2-7
V gene: TRBV5-1
clone size: .
CDR3 protein: CASSLRTGTYEQYF
CDR3 DNA: TGCGCCAGCAGCTTGAGGACAGGAACCTACGAGCAGTACTTC

D gene: .
J gene: TRBJ1-4
V gene: TRBV2
clone size: once
CDR3 protein: CASTQDVGEKLFF
CDR3 DNA: TGTGCCAGCACGCAGGATGTTGGGGAAAAACTGTTTTTT

D gene: .
J gene: TRBJ1-2
V gene: TRBV7-8
clone size: once
CDR3 protein: CASSSGPPYGYTF
CDR3 DNA: TGTGCCAGCAGCTCCGGACCCCCCTATGGCTACACCTTC

D gene: .
J gene: TRBJ1-2
V gene: TRBV29-1
clone size: .
CDR3 protein: CSVDRGGYGYTF
CDR3 DNA: TGCAGCGTTGACAGGGGAGGCTATGGCTACACCTTC

D gene: TRBD2
J gene: TRBJ2-3
V gene: TRBV5-1
clone size: .
CDR3 protein: CASSLLGGTDTQYF
CDR3 DNA: TGCGCCAGCAGCTTGTTGGGAGGGACAGATACGCAGTATTTT

D gene: .
J gene: TRBJ1-2
V gene: TRBV5-6
clone size: .
CDR3 protein: CASSYRGSYGYTF
CDR3 DNA: TGTGCCAGCAGCTACCGGGGTTCCTATGGCTACACCTTC

D gene: .
J gene: TRBJ2-2
V gene: TRBV27
clone size: .
CDR3 protein: CASSLNDHGELFF
CDR3 DNA: TGTGCCAGCAGTTTAAACGATCACGGGGAGCTGTTTTTT

D gene: .
J gene: TRBJ1-5
V gene: TRBV9
clone size: .
CDR3 protein: CASGGGGENNQPQHF
CDR3 DNA: TGTGCCAGCGGAGGGGGAGGGGAGAACAATCAGCCCCAGCATTTT

D gene: .
J gene: TRBJ2-1
V gene: TRBV28
clone size: .
CDR3 protein: CASSSFYRGRGTNEQFF
CDR3 DNA: TGTGCCAGCAGTTCCTTTTATCGGGGCCGGGGGACAAATGAGCAGTTCTTC

D gene: TRBD2
J gene: TRBJ2-3
V gene: TRBV10-1
clone size: few
CDR3 protein: CASSSGYRGSTDTQYF
CDR3 DNA: TGCGCCAGCTCTAGCGGTTATAGGGGTAGCACAGATACGCAGTATTTT

D gene: TRBD2
J gene: TRBJ2-3
V gene: TRBV7-9
clone size: .
CDR3 protein: CASSFGGGVRTDTQYF
CDR3 DNA: TGTGCCAGCAGCTTCGGGGGGGGCGTCCGCACAGATACGCAGTATTTT